Listed below are T cell receptor beta chains from one sample, sequenced in a study of shared clonotypes between healthy human individuals. Using immunoSEQ multiplex PCR, the repertoire was profiled, and TCRdb retains in-frame clones only, with some absent. The table records 760,000 or so clones, 96% of them present only once. The source material was naive CD8+ T cells sorted from blood. The receptors originated from a man under 40 in good health. Each CDR3 is given with its conserved first and last residue. D genes are given only for firm matches. Where a row states a size, it is once, few, many or the class of an expanded clone; other rows omit it.

d_call | j_call | clone_size | v_call | cdr3_nt | cdr3_aa
NA | TRBJ1-4 | NA | TRBV15 | TGTGCCACCAGCAGAGGACAGGAAACTTCCAATGAAAAACTGTTTTTT | CATSRGQETSNEKLFF
TRBD1 | TRBJ2-2 | NA | TRBV27 | TGTGCCAGCAGTTTAGACAGGGCCACCGGGGAGCTGTTTTTT | CASSLDRATGELFF
NA | TRBJ1-5 | NA | TRBV19 | TGTGCCAGTAGTTGGGGGATACCAAGCAATCAGCCCCAGCATTTT | CASSWGIPSNQPQHF
NA | TRBJ1-3 | NA | TRBV2 | TGTGCCAGGTGGGTGGGACGGTTGTGCGGAAACACCATATATTTT | CARWVGRLCGNTIYF
TRBD1 | TRBJ2-5 | NA | TRBV5-1 | TGCGCCAGCAGCCCGGACAGGGATGAGACCCAGTACTTC | CASSPDRDETQYF
TRBD2 | TRBJ2-5 | NA | TRBV5-1 | TGCGCCAGCAGCTTGGTACTAGCGCCTCAAGAGACCCAGTACTTC | CASSLVLAPQETQYF
NA | TRBJ2-3 | NA | TRBV29-1 | TGCAGCGTTGAAGTTGAGGGAGCACAGGGCTTCACAGATACGCAGTATTTT | CSVEVEGAQGFTDTQYF
TRBD1 | TRBJ2-7 | NA | TRBV29-1 | TGCAGCGTTGAAGCCGGGACAGCCTACGAGCAGTACTTC | CSVEAGTAYEQYF
TRBD2 | TRBJ2-5 | once | TRBV11-2 | TGTGCCAGCAGCTTGAGGACTAGCGGACAAGAGACCCAGTACTTC | CASSLRTSGQETQYF
NA | TRBJ1-5 | NA | TRBV28 | TGTGCCAGCAGATTAACACTATCGGGGGGCAATCAGCCCCAGCATTTT | CASRLTLSGGNQPQHF
TRBD2 | TRBJ2-5 | NA | TRBV7-9 | TGTGCCAGCAGCTTTTTCGATAGCGGGAGTCGAGAGACCCAGTACTTC | CASSFFDSGSRETQYF
TRBD2 | TRBJ2-7 | NA | TRBV10-1 | TGCGCCAGCAGTGACAGGACTAGCGGGATATTTACAGAGCAGTACTTC | CASSDRTSGIFTEQYF
NA | TRBJ2-7 | NA | TRBV5-1 | TGCGCCAGCAGCCGGTTTGGGACCCAGATTTACGAGCAGTACTTC | CASSRFGTQIYEQYF
NA | TRBJ2-7 | NA | TRBV4-3 | TGCGCCAGCAGCCAAGATCTAGCTATATACGAGCAGTACTTC | CASSQDLAIYEQYF
TRBD2 | TRBJ2-1 | NA | TRBV7-9 | TGTGCCAGCAGCCGCGCGGGAGGCCCGAAACAAGACAATGAGCAGTTCTTC | CASSRAGGPKQDNEQFF
TRBD2 | TRBJ2-3 | NA | TRBV9 | TGTGCCAGCAGCGGAGTAGCGGGAGGGGGCGATACGCAGTATTTT | CASSGVAGGGDTQYF
NA | TRBJ2-3 | NA | TRBV7-8 | TGTGCCAGCAGCTTAGATTATGCGGGCACAGATACGCAGTATTTT | CASSLDYAGTDTQYF
TRBD1 | TRBJ2-7 | NA | TRBV27 | TGTGCCAGCAGTTACGGGACAGGGGAAGTCGAGCAGTACTTC | CASSYGTGEVEQYF
TRBD1 | TRBJ1-5 | NA | TRBV28 | TGTGCCAGCAGTTTGACGCAGACAGGGGGCAGTCAGCCCCAGCATTTT | CASSLTQTGGSQPQHF
NA | TRBJ2-4 | NA | TRBV4-1 | TGCGCCAGCAGCCCCGGGAACATTCAGTACTTC | CASSPGNIQYF
NA | TRBJ2-1 | NA | TRBV5-4 | TGTGCCAGCAGCTTCTACTCCTACAATGAGCAGTTCTTC | CASSFYSYNEQFF
TRBD2 | TRBJ2-3 | NA | TRBV5-5 | TGTGCCAGCAGCCCCCCACTAGCGACTAGCACAGATACGCAGTATTTT | CASSPPLATSTDTQYF
NA | TRBJ2-3 | NA | TRBV27 | TGTGCCAGCTGTCCCACTATGGGCGCAGATACGCAGTATTTT | CASCPTMGADTQYF
NA | TRBJ2-7 | NA | TRBV5-1 | TGCGCCAGCAGCTCCCCGGACGGCTACGAGCAGTACTTC | CASSSPDGYEQYF
NA | TRBJ1-2 | NA | TRBV2 | TGTGCCAGCAGTTCTGTGACAGACCTCCGGAACTATGGCTACACCTTC | CASSSVTDLRNYGYTF
NA | TRBJ2-1 | NA | TRBV15 | TGTGCCACCTCAATGAGCTCCTACAATGAGCAGTTCTTC | CATSMSSYNEQFF
NA | TRBJ2-7 | NA | TRBV19 | TGTGCCAGTAGCCCGGGAGTGGACTACGAGCAGTACTTC | CASSPGVDYEQYF
NA | TRBJ2-7 | NA | TRBV29-1 | TGCAGCGTCGGACAGGAGGGGTACGAGCAGTACTTC | CSVGQEGYEQYF
NA | TRBJ2-7 | once | TRBV11-3 | TGTGCCAGCAGCCAACGCGGGTCGGGGTTCCACGAGCAGTACTTC | CASSQRGSGFHEQYF
TRBD1 | TRBJ2-7 | NA | TRBV9 | TGTGCCAGCAGCGAAGGACAGGGGGCCTCCTACGAGCAGTACTTC | CASSEGQGASYEQYF
TRBD2 | TRBJ2-1 | NA | TRBV29-1 | TGCAGCGTTCACGCGGGGGACTCCTACAATGAGCAGTTCTTC | CSVHAGDSYNEQFF
NA | TRBJ1-5 | NA | TRBV25-1 | TGTGCCAGCAGTGTAGGGGGCAATCAGCCCCAGCATTTT | CASSVGGNQPQHF
TRBD1 | TRBJ2-1 | NA | TRBV10-3 | TGTGCCATCAGTGACCCAGGGGGCCTCTCCTACAATGAGCAGTTCTTC | CAISDPGGLSYNEQFF
NA | TRBJ2-1 | NA | TRBV27 | TGTGCCAGCAGCCGACACCCAGGGGGGAATGAGCAGTTCTTC | CASSRHPGGNEQFF
TRBD1 | TRBJ1-2 | once | TRBV6-5 | TGTGCCAGCAGTACACGAACAGGGGAAACCTTC | CASSTRTGETF
NA | TRBJ2-3 | NA | TRBV11-2 | TGTGCCAGCAGCTTAGCGGGTTCAGATACGCAGTATTTT | CASSLAGSDTQYF
TRBD1 | TRBJ1-2 | NA | TRBV13 | TGTGCCAGCAGCAAAGGGACAGGGGGCAGCTATGGCTACACCTTC | CASSKGTGGSYGYTF
TRBD2 | TRBJ2-7 | NA | TRBV7-9 | TGTGCCAGCAGCCCGAGACTAGCGGGCTTCCACGAGCAGTACTTC | CASSPRLAGFHEQYF
NA | TRBJ1-2 | NA | TRBV6-6 | TGTGCCAGCAGTTACGGGGGGCAGGGCAACTATGGCTACACCTTC | CASSYGGQGNYGYTF
TRBD2 | TRBJ2-3 | NA | TRBV13 | TGTGCCAGCAGGGAGGCGGGGGGCACGGATACGCAGTATTTT | CASREAGGTDTQYF
NA | TRBJ1-4 | few | TRBV27 | TGTGCCAGCAGTCTCCTTGGGGAAGATGAAAAACTGTTTTTT | CASSLLGEDEKLFF
NA | TRBJ2-2 | NA | TRBV6-6 | TGTGCCACCGAAAAGGTCGTCCACGGGGAGCTGTTTTTT | CATEKVVHGELFF
TRBD2 | TRBJ2-5 | NA | TRBV7-2 | TGTGCCAGCAGCCCTCGAACGGGAGGGGTCCCAGAGACCCAGTACTTC | CASSPRTGGVPETQYF
TRBD1 | TRBJ1-1 | NA | TRBV19 | TGTGCCAGTAGTCCGCTACAGGGGGGGCACACTGAAGCTTTCTTT | CASSPLQGGHTEAFF
TRBD1 | TRBJ1-2 | once | TRBV7-3 | TGTGCCAGCAGCCCACAGGGGAACTATGGCTACACCTTC | CASSPQGNYGYTF
TRBD1 | TRBJ1-2 | NA | TRBV10-3 | TGTGCCGGACAAACCGGGACAGGGCTTGCCTACACCTTC | CAGQTGTGLAYTF
NA | TRBJ2-7 | NA | TRBV5-1 | TGCGCCAGCAGCTTGGTGGAGGGTCAGGCCTACGAGCAGTACTTC | CASSLVEGQAYEQYF
NA | TRBJ2-6 | NA | TRBV10-3 | TGTGCCATCAGGACCGAAGACTCTGGGGCCAACGTCCTGACTTTC | CAIRTEDSGANVLTF
NA | TRBJ2-1 | NA | TRBV10-2 | TGCGCCAGCAGTGGGACTCGGTTAGGGTCCCATGAGCAGTTCTTC | CASSGTRLGSHEQFF
NA | TRBJ2-7 | NA | TRBV27 | TGTGCCAGCAGTCAGACTAGCTCCTACGAGCAGTACTTC | CASSQTSSYEQYF
NA | TRBJ2-7 | NA | TRBV5-4 | TGTGCCAGCAGCTCAGACAGATCCTACGAGCAGTACTTC | CASSSDRSYEQYF